This T cell receptor (beta chain) originates from a study of blood T cell repertoires in COVID-19. At the level of the study: The analysed material was cDNA or gDNA that came from T cells, B-cell-depleted T cells, or PBMCs.

CDR3 length: 17 amino acids. With V trimmed by 4 bases and J by 0 bases, 1 base remained unmatched. CDR1 and CDR2 (germline): LGHDT, YNNKEL (reference sequence). Study processing details: How many nucleated cells were present was estimated from reference gene primer amplification. Here immunoSEQ multiplex PCR was the method, and the copy in TCRdb shows in-frame clones only, minus some. Clone size and the V and J calls come from that table; the DNA yielded D and trimming. This table has about 270,000 clones, approximately 90% appearing once. Living in 24 US areas, the participants were between about 18 and 95 years of age. Cohorts were based on clinical histories the participants reported.

The sequenced sample was PBMCs or T cells enriched from blood (not recorded which). The TCR comes from a woman under 40 with acute COVID-19. The chain combines TRBV3-1 (or the pseudogene TRBV3-2) with TRBJ2-2; 14 bases align to TRBD2. CDR3 protein: CASSRGLAGANTGELFF. CDR3 in DNA: TGTGCCAGCAGCCGGGGACTAGCGGGAGCGAACACCGGGGAGCTGTTTTTT.